This T cell receptor beta chain was sequenced during a study of blood T cells in healthy people across ages. Primed by a sample-barcoded 5' primer and a J-beta primer mix, a second PCR proceeded for roughly 7 to 11 cycles. In TCRdb, the 5' RACE reads were re-called with MiXCR into one record per CDR3 protein. The sample includes about 680,000 distinct CDR3 sequences, roughly 50% of them seen just once. The sequence came from a woman aged 55-75 years in good health. Sequenced sample: blood.

CDR3 nucleotide sequence: TGTGCCAGCAGTGCCTTCGGACAGGAGACAGATACGCAGTATTTT. It codes for CASSAFGQETDTQYF. The chain carries TRBV6-5 and TRBJ2-3; 7 nucleotides align to TRBD1. Germline V gives CDR1 MNHEY, CDR2 SVGAGI. Trimming cost V 5 bases and J 3 bases; bases outside gene matches: 8. The CDR3 totals 15 residues.